These 9 T cell receptor beta chains originate from one sample sequenced in a study of cytomegalovirus exposure and HLA in healthy donors (dated by TCRdb to the late 2010s). Libraries were made using the immunoSEQ multiplex PCR assay. For the multiplex PCR, a mixture combining 60 forward primers for TCR Vbeta segments and 13 reverse primers for TCR Jbeta segments was used. Drawn from immuneACCESS, this table holds only the in-frame rearrangements with V and J called that TCRdb kept. Clones are partly lost; checked studies trace under half to an unresolved V gene and leave the rest unexplained. The sample yields some 150,000 clones; 65% to 85% were counted once. Roughly 1.4% of the sample is in the top ten clones. Source material: PBMCs. Source of these receptors: a man aged 55 to 70 in good health and CMV-seronegative.

Only a few counts were recorded for this clone. The chain links TRBV4-3 to TRBJ2-5; 10 bases fit TRBD1. Losses at the gene ends were 1 base for V and 5 bases for J; bases not matched to a gene: 1. CDR1 is LGHNA, CDR2 YSLEER, per germline. The CDR3 loop spans 14 amino acids. The CDR3 DNA reads TGCGCCAGCAGCCAAGGACAGGGGGCGGAGACCCAGTACTTC. Its translation: CASSQGQGAETQYF.

V is TRBV9 and J is TRBJ2-1, with D perhaps TRBD2 (5 bases). Germline-derived CDR1 and CDR2 are SGDLS and YYNGEE. This CDR3 comprises 13 residues. Trimming removed 4 bases at V and 5 bases at J, with 10 bases between. The DNA of the CDR3 is TGTGCCAGCAGCAGACTACCAGACAATGAGCAGTTCTTC. It translates to CASSRLPDNEQFF.

The CDR3 is CAISDLGRRTTDTQYF. CDR3 bases: TGTGCCATCAGTGACCTCGGGAGACGTACCACAGATACGCAGTATTTT. The chain is built from TRBV10-3 and TRBJ2-3; D is perhaps TRBD2 (6 bases). With 3 bases removed from V and 2 bases from J, the gap between germline ends came to 15 bases. CDR3 size: 16 residues. Germline loops: CDR1 ENHRY, CDR2 SYGVKD.

In its sample, this clone was seen once. The rearrangement joins TRBV15 to TRBJ2-1; D not certain. The V end lost 0 bases, the J end lost 7 bases, and 10 bases lay between the germline ends. The CDR3 runs 14 residues. CDR1 LNHNV and CDR2 YYDKDF come from the germline V gene (reference sequence). The CDR3 coding sequence is TGTGCCACCAGCAGAGATCTCGTCGCGAATGAGCAGTTCTTC. Translating it yields CATSRDLVANEQFF.

V usage is TRBV4-3 and J usage is TRBJ2-1, with TRBD2 matching 15 bases. Germline V gene sequence: CDR1 LGHNA, CDR2 YSLEER. J lost 6 bases, V lost 3 bases, and 9 bases had no gene match. The length of the CDR3 is 18 residues. The CDR3 DNA reads TGCGCCAGCAGCCACCCGGGACTAGCGGGAGGTTCTGGCAATGAGCAGTTCTTC. It yields the protein CASSHPGLAGGSGNEQFF.

V and J are TRBV2 and TRBJ2-7; 9 nucleotides agree with TRBD2. V shed 1 base and J 2 bases; nucleotides not matched to a gene: 3. CDR3 length equals 15 residues. Germline values: CDR1 SNHLY, CDR2 FYNNEI. CDR3 nucleotide sequence: TGTGCCAGCAGTGAAGGACTAGCGGAAACCTACGAGCAGTACTTC. It translates to CASSEGLAETYEQYF.

The J gene is TRBJ2-5, the V gene TRBV27, with TRBD2 matching 7 bases. CDR1 is MNHEY, CDR2 SMNVEV, per germline (reference sequence). The CDR3 covers 16 residues. The V gene end was trimmed by 3 bases and the J gene end by 5 bases; junction bases not matched to a gene: 12. DNA for the CDR3: TGTGCCAGCAGTTTCTGGGCGGGAGCAACGGGGGAGACCCAGTACTTC. This sequence encodes CASSFWAGATGETQYF.

The chain is built from TRBV7-3 and TRBJ2-1; 7 nucleotides agree with TRBD2. This CDR3 is 17 amino acids long. Germline CDR1 reads SGHTA; CDR2 reads FQGTGA. J was trimmed by 4 bases and V by 5 bases; bases with no gene match: 14. CDR3 sequence reads: CASSPEGRGIVYNEQFF. For the CDR3, the DNA is TGTGCCAGCAGCCCGGAGGGGCGGGGGATTGTTTACAATGAGCAGTTCTTC.

CDR3 bases: TGTGCCAGCAGTGATGGCAGAAACCCCTACGAGCAGTACTTC. The encoded protein is CASSDGRNPYEQYF. The rearrangement uses TRBV2 and TRBJ2-7; no clear D. V gave up 3 bases and J gave up 2 bases, with 11 bases separating them. CDR3 length equals 14 residues. Per the germline V gene, CDR1 is SNHLY and CDR2 is FYNNEI.